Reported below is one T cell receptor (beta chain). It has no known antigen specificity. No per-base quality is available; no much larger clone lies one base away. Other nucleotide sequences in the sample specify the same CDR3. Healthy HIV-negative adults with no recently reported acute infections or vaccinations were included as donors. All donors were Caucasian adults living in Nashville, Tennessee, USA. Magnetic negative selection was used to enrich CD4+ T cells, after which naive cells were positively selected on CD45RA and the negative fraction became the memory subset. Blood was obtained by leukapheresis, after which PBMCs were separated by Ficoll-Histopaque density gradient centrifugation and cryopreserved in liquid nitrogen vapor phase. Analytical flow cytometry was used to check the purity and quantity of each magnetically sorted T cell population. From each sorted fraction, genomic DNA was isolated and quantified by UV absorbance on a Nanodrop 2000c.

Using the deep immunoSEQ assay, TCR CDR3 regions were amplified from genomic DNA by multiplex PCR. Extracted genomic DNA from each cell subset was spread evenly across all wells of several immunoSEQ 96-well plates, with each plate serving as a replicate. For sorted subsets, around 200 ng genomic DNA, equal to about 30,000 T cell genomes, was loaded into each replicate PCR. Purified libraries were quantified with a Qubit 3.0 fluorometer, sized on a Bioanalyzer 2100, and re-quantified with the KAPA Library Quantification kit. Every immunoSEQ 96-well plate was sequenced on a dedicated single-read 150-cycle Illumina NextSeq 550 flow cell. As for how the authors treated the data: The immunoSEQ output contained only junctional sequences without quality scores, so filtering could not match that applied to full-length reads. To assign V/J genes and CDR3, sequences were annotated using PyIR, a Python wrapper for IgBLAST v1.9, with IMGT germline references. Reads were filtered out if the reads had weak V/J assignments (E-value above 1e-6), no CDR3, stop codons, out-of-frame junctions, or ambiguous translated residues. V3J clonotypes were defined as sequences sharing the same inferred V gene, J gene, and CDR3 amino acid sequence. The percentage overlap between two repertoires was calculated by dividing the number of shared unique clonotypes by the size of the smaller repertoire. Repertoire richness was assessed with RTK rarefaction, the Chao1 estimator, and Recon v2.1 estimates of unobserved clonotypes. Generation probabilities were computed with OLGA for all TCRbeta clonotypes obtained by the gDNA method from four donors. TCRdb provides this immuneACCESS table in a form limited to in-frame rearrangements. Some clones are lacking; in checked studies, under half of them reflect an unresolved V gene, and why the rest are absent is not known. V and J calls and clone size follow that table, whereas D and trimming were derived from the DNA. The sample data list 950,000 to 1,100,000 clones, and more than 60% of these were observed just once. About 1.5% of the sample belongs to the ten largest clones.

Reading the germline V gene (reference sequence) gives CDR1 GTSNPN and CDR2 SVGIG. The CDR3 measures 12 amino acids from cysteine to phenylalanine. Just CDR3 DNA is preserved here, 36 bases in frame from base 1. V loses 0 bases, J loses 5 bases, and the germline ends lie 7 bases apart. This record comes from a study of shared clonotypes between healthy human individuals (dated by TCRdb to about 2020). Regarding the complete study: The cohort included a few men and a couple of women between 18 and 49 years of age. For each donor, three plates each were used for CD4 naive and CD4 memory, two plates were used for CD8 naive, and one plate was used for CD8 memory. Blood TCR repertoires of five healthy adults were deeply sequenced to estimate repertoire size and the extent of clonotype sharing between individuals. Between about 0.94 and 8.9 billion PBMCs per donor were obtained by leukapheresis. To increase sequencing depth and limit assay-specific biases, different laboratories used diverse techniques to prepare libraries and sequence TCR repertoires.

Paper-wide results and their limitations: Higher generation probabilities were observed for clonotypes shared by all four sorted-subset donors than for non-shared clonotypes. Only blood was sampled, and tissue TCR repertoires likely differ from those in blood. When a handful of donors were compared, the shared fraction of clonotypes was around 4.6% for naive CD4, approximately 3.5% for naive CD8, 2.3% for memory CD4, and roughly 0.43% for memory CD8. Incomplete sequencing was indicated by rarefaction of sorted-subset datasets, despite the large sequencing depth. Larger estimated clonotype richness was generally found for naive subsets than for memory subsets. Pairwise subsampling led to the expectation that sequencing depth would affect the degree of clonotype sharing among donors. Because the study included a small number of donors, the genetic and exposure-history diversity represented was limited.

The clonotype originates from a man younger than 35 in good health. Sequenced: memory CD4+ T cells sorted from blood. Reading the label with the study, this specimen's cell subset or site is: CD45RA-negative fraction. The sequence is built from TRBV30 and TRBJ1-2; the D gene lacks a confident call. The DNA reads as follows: TGTGCCTGGAGTGTTCCCGGTTATGGCTACACCTTC. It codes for CAWSVPGYGYTF.